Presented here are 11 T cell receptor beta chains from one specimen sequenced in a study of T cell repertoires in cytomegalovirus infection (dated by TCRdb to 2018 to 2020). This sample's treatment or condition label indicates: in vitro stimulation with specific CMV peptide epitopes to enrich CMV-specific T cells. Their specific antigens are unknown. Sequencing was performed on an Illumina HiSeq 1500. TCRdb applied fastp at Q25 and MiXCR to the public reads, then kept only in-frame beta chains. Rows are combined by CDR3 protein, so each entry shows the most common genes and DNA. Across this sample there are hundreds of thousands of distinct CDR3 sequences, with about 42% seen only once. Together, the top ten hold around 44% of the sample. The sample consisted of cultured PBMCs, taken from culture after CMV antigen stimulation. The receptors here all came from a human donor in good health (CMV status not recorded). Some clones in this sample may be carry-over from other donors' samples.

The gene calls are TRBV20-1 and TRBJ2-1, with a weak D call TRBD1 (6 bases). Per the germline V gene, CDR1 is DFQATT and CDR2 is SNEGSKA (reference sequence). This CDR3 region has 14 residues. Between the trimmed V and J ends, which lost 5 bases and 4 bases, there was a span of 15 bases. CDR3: CSADPNRDYNEQFF. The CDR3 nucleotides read TGCAGTGCTGATCCAAACAGGGATTACAATGAGCAGTTCTTC.

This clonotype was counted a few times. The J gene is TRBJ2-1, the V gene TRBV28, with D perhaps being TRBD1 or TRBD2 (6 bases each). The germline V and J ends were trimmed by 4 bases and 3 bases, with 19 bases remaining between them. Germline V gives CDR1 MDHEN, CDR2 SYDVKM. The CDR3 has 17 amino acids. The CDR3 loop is CASSSPGAGINYNEQFF. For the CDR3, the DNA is TGTGCCAGCAGTTCCCCGGGGGCGGGCATAAACTACAATGAGCAGTTCTTC.

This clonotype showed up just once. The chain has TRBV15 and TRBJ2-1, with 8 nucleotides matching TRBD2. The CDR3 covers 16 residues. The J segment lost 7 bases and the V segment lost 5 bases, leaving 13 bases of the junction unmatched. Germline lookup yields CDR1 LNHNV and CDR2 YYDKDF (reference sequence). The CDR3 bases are TGTGCCACCAGCGCCCTCTTCGGGGGGGGGATTAATGAGCAGTTCTTC. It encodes CATSALFGGGINEQFF.

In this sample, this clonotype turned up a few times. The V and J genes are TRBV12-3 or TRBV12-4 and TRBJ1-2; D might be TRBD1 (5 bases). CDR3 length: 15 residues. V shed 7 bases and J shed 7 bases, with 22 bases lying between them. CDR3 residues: CASTNLGAVAFGYTF. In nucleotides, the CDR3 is TGTGCCAGCACCAATTTAGGGGCCGTAGCGTTTGGCTACACCTTC.

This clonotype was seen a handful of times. The CDR3 DNA is TGTGCCAGCAGCCCCGGTGTCGGAGATACGCAGTATTTT. Its protein product is CASSPGVGDTQYF. The chain combines TRBV7-2 with TRBJ2-3; the D is unclear. V lost 5 bases, J lost 5 bases, and 11 bases lay in between. Looked up from germline, CDR1 is SGHTA and CDR2 is FQGNSA. The CDR3 spans 13 residues. Supplemented by reference TRBV7-2 and TRBJ2-3, the full variable domain reads GAGVSQSPSNKVTEKGKDVELRCDPISGHTALYWYRQSLGQGLEFLIYFQGNSAPDKSGLPSDRFSAERTGGSVSTLTIQRTQQEDSAVYLCASSPGVGDTQYFGPGTRLTVL.

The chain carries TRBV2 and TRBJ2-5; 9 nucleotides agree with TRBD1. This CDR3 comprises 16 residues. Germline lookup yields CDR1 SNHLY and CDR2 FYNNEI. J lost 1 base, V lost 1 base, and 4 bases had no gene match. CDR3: CASSEGTGASQETQYF. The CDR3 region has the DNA TGTGCCAGCAGTGAAGGGACAGGGGCAAGCCAAGAGACCCAGTACTTC. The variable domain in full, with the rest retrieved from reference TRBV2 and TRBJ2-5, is EPEVTQTPSHQVTQMGQEVILRCVPISNHLYFYWYRQILGQKVEFLVSFYNNEISEKSEIFDDQFSVERPDGSNFTLKIRSTKLEDSAMYFCASSEGTGASQETQYFGPGTRLLVL.

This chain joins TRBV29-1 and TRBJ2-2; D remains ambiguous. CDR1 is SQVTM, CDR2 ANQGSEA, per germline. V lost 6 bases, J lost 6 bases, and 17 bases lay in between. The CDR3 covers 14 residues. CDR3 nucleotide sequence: TGCAGCGTCCTACCAGACCTCGCGTCCGGGGAGCTGTTTTTT. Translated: CSVLPDLASGELFF.

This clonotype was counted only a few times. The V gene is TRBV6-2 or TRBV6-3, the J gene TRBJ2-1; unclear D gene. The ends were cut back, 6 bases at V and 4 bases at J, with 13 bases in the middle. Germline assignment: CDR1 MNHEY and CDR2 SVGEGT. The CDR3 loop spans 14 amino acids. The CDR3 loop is CASRRDLEYNEQFF. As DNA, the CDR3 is TGTGCCAGCAGAAGGGATTTGGAGTACAATGAGCAGTTCTTC.

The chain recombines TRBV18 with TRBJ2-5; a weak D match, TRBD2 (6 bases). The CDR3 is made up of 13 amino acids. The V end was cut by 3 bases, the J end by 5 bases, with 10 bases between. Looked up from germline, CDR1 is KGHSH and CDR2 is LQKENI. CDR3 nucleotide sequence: TGTGCCAGCTCACCCGCTGGGGGGGAGACCCAGTACTTC. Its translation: CASSPAGGETQYF.

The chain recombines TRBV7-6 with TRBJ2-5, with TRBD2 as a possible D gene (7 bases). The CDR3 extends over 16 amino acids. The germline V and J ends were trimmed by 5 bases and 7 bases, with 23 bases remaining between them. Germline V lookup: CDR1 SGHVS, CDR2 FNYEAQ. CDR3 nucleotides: TGTGCCAGCAGCCCCCCGGGGGCTAGCGGTCCGGGGACCCAGTACTTC. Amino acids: CASSPPGASGPGTQYF. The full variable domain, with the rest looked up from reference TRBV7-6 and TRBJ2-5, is GAGVSQSPRYKVTKRGQDVALRCDPISGHVSLYWYRQALGQGPEFLTYFNYEAQQDKSGLPNDRFSAERPEGSISTLTIQRTEQRDSAMYRCASSPPGASGPGTQYFGPGTRLLVL.

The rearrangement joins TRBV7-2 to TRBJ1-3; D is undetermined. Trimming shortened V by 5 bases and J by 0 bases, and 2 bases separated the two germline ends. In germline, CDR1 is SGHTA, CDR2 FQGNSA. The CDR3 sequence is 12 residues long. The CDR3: CASSVSGNTIYF. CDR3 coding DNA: TGTGCCAGCAGCGTCTCTGGAAACACCATATATTTT.